This TCR beta chain was documented in a study of beta chain features in type 1 diabetes. Study-wide results and limits: Within each of all four CD4+ subsets, Type 1 diabetes patients had TCRB CDR3s that were moderately but significantly shorter.

Sequencing targeted expressed TCRB transcripts, as all isolated RNA had been reverse transcribed. The method was immunoSEQ multiplex PCR; TCRdb's version includes in-frame clones alone and lacks a portion of them. The sample contains some 700,000 clones, over 10% of which appear only once. Germline CDR1 is SEHNR and CDR2 is FQNEAQ (reference sequence). V lost 5 bases and J 7 bases, leaving 12 bases between the germline ends. This CDR3 comprises 13 residues. It was via CD45RO/CCR7/CD25/CD127/CD95/CD27 that CD4+ naive, central memory, regulatory and stem cell-like memory cells were sorted. To note about this clone: Its specificity is unknown.

Sequencing was carried out using naive CD4+ T cells from blood. The sequence was collected from a man between 18 and 35 years old with type 1 diabetes. The V gene is TRBV7-9, the J gene TRBJ2-1; TRBD2 might be the D (6 bases). Written as DNA, the CDR3 is TGTGCCAGCAGCCCTTTTGGAGGGAATGAGCAGTTCTTC. Translation: CASSPFGGNEQFF.